The 5 T cell receptor beta chains listed next were all sequenced from one sample in a study of blood T cell repertoires in COVID-19. Libraries were prepared by immunoSEQ multiplex PCR; TCRdb keeps only in-frame clonotypes and omits some of them. Among approximately 74,000 clones listed, around 79% were seen once. The sample consisted of peripheral blood. These TCRs come from a man aged 60 to 75 with acute or convalescent COVID-19.

J is TRBJ1-3 and V is TRBV3-1 (or the pseudogene TRBV3-2); D is perhaps TRBD1 (6 bases). The V end was cut by 5 bases, the J end by 4 bases, with 12 bases between. Germline CDR1 and CDR2: LGHDT and YNNKEL (reference sequence). This CDR3 has 14 residues. Written as DNA, the CDR3 is TGTGCCAGCAGCAGAACAGGGCTCGGAAACACCATATATTTT. As protein: CASSRTGLGNTIYF.

J is TRBJ2-5 and V is TRBV7-2, with D possibly matching TRBD1 (5 bases). The CDR3 consists of 13 residues. The V end lost 8 bases, the J end lost 1 base, and 11 bases lay between the germline ends. The germline CDR1 and CDR2 sequences are SGHTA and FQGNSA. The CDR3 loop is CASALGAQETQYF. The CDR3 DNA follows: TGTGCCAGCGCCCTTGGGGCCCAAGAGACCCAGTACTTC.

The J gene is TRBJ1-5, the V gene TRBV5-5; D is possibly TRBD1 (6 bases). The germline V and J ends were trimmed by 3 bases and 11 bases, with 27 bases remaining between them. The germline V gene has CDR1 SGHKS and CDR2 YYEKEE (reference sequence). The CDR3 loop spans 17 amino acids. As DNA, the CDR3 is TGTGCCAGCAGCTCCCTGGGGGGGCAGGTGGCAGGAGGGGCCCAGCATTTT. It is translated as CASSSLGGQVAGGAQHF.

V and J are TRBV19 and TRBJ1-5, with 8 bases matching TRBD1. The germline gives CDR1 LNHDA, CDR2 SQIVND (reference sequence). CDR3 size: 15 residues. Trimming cost V 7 bases and J 6 bases; bases outside gene matches: 11. CDR3 nucleotides: TGTGCCAGTATTGCCGGGACAGGCGTAGTTCAGCCCCAGCATTTT. It encodes CASIAGTGVVQPQHF. Together with reference TRBV19 and TRBJ1-5, the CDR3 gives the full variable domain: DGGITQSPKYLFRKEGQNVTLSCEQNLNHDAMYWYRQDPGQGLRLIYYSQIVNDFQKGDIAEGYSVSREKKESFPLTVTSAQKNPTAFYLCASIAGTGVVQPQHFGDGTRLSIL.

The chain has TRBV14 and TRBJ2-6; 9 nucleotides align to TRBD1. In germline, CDR1 is SGHDN, CDR2 FVKESK. The CDR3 covers 18 residues. V shed 0 bases, J shed 4 bases, and the junction held 7 bases outside the gene matches. The CDR3 sequence is CASSQEGQGFRGANVLTF. DNA for the CDR3: TGTGCCAGCAGCCAAGAAGGACAGGGGTTTCGAGGGGCCAACGTCCTGACTTTC.